This is a list of T cell receptor beta chains from one sample in a study of molecular identifiers for immune sequencing clone quantification. MiXCR, run by TCRdb on the PCR reads, gives a single entry per CDR3 protein. The sample carries about 510,000 distinct CDR3 sequences, approximately 25% recorded once. Source material: naive CD8+ T cells from blood, with Jurkat cell RNA spiked in. These receptors came from a human donor in good health. Some libraries in this study had Jurkat cell RNA spiked in. The CDR3 runs from the conserved cysteine through the conserved F or W. The D gene is left open where the match is weak. Rows give clone size only sometimes, using once, few, many, or a class for an expanded clone.

TRBV9	16	many	TRBD2	TRBJ2-3	CASSEYLAGGPDTQYF	TGTGCCAGCAGCGAGTATCTAGCGGGGGGTCCAGATACGCAGTATTTT
TRBV19	16	few	.	TRBJ2-6	CASSMGPVSRANVLTF	TGTGCCAGTAGTATGGGACCGGTATCTAGGGCCAACGTCCTGACTTTC
TRBV5-1	15	few	TRBD2	TRBJ2-7	CASSLVSSGAYEQYF	TGCGCCAGCAGCTTGGTTTCTAGCGGGGCCTACGAGCAGTACTTC
TRBV7-9	14	few	.	TRBJ2-1	CASSWDFSYNEQFF	TGTGCCAGCAGCTGGGACTTCTCCTACAATGAGCAGTTCTTC
TRBV5-6	16	few	.	TRBJ1-4	CASSLRFQGWGEKLFF	TGTGCCAGCAGCTTGCGGTTCCAGGGATGGGGTGAAAAACTGTTTTTT
TRBV4-1	14	.	.	TRBJ1-1	CASSPLVQDTGAFF	TGCGCCAGCAGCCCCTTGGTCCAAGACACTGGAGCTTTCTTT
TRBV9	16	few	.	TRBJ2-3	CASSQEGGRSRDTQYF	TGTGCCAGCAGCCAGGAGGGGGGGCGGTCTCGGGATACGCAGTATTTT
TRBV4-1	17	few	.	TRBJ1-5	CASSQVILGFSNQPQHF	TGCGCCAGCAGCCAAGTTATTCTGGGTTTCAGCAATCAGCCCCAGCATTTT
TRBV11-2	16	.	TRBD1	TRBJ2-7	CASSPWDRGNSYEQYF	TGTGCCAGCAGCCCATGGGACAGGGGAAATTCCTACGAGCAGTACTTC
TRBV7-9	15	.	TRBD1	TRBJ2-1	CASSRPGTGSNEQFF	TGTGCCAGCAGCCGTCCCGGGACAGGGAGCAATGAGCAGTTCTTC
TRBV6-1	15	few	.	TRBJ2-7	CASNFGGGTVYEQYF	TGTGCCAGCAATTTTGGTGGCGGGACAGTCTACGAGCAGTACTTC
TRBV6-5	14	few	.	TRBJ1-2	CASSFNRASYGYTF	TGTGCCAGCAGTTTTAACAGGGCGAGCTATGGCTACACCTTC